This T cell receptor (beta chain) was profiled in a study of identical twins. Findings and caveats of the study: Invariant cells of the MAIT and iNKT types might have partly distorted the zero-insertion analyses.

Trimming pared 2 bases from V and 2 bases from J, leaving 12 bases between. CDR1 and CDR2 from the germline V gene are MNHNS and SASEGT. CDR3 length: 16 residues. Only a few counts were recorded for this clonotype. Its antigen remains unknown. Unique molecular identifiers were in the cDNA, with template-switch universal primer binding. TCRdb ran MiXCR on the 5' RACE reads and lists one entry per CDR3 protein. The top ten clones hold about 9.1% of a sample with more than 350,000 distinct CDR3 sequences, about 10% of them seen once. The sequencing sample was made of naive T cells sorted from blood. The chain couples TRBV6-1 to TRBJ2-2; D unresolved. The sequence derives from a woman between 45 and 65 years old in good health. As DNA, the CDR3 is TGTGCCAGCAGTGAACTCGCTCTTCCCAACACCGGGGAGCTGTTTTTT. Translating gives CASSELALPNTGELFF.